The 19 T cell receptor beta chains below all came from one sample that was sequenced in a study of T cell repertoires in cytomegalovirus infection. What these receptors recognize is not known. A single record per CDR3 protein comes from TCRdb applying MiXCR to the reads. Of 43,000 or so distinct CDR3 sequences in the sample, nearly 20% were seen once. This material consisted of CD8+ T cells from cultured PBMCs, taken from culture after CMV antigen stimulation. These receptors all stem from a human donor in good health (CMV status not recorded). Some clones in this sample may be carry-over from other donors' samples.

At least ten counts were recorded for this clonotype. DNA for the CDR3: TGTGCCAGCTCACCGAAGACAGTGAAAAACATTCAGTACTTC. Translation: CASSPKTVKNIQYF. This rearrangement joins TRBV18 to TRBJ2-4, with D maybe TRBD1 (5 bases). Germline loops: CDR1 KGHSH, CDR2 LQKENI. This CDR3 is built from 14 residues. V lost 3 bases to trimming and J lost 4 bases, with 10 bases between them.

This clonotype occurred a few times. This chain connects TRBV20-1 to TRBJ2-2; 8 nucleotides align to TRBD2. This CDR3 spans 15 amino acids. CDR1 DFQATT and CDR2 SNEGSKA come from the germline V gene (reference sequence). V lost 5 bases and J lost 5; bases outside the gene matches: 10. The CDR3 nucleotides are TGCAGTGCTCCTCCCGCGGGGGGAAATACCGGGGAGCTGTTTTTT. Residues: CSAPPAGGNTGELFF.

This clonotype came up a few times. The rearrangement links TRBV4-3 to TRBJ1-2, with D possibly being TRBD1 (5 bases). The CDR3 is 15 residues long. Trimming pared 0 bases from V and 7 bases from J, leaving 15 bases between. Germline CDR1 and CDR2: LGHNA and YSLEER. CDR3: CASSQDRGQGGGYTF. CDR3 sequence (DNA): TGCGCCAGCAGCCAAGATCGCGGGCAGGGCGGTGGCTACACCTTC.

A few counts support this clonotype. DNA for the CDR3: TGTGCCAGCAGTTTCGTCGATAACTATGGCTACACCTTC. It translates to CASSFVDNYGYTF. The rearrangement links TRBV12-3 or TRBV12-4 to TRBJ1-2; D unresolved. V shed 3 bases and J shed 1 base, with 6 bases lying between them. The CDR3 runs to 13 residues.

The V and J genes are TRBV9 and TRBJ2-2; 10 bases are shared with TRBD2. V lost 6 bases and J lost 4; bases outside the gene matches: 9. Germline lookup yields CDR1 SGDLS and CDR2 YYNGEE. The CDR3 contains 16 residues. CDR3 residues: CASTSTSGIGTGELFF. CDR3 sequence (DNA): TGTGCCAGCACCTCAACTAGCGGGATTGGCACCGGGGAGCTGTTTTTT.

This clonotype was detected many times. The J gene is TRBJ2-1, the V gene TRBV19; D gene unclear. V was trimmed by 2 bases and J by 7 bases, leaving 15 bases between them. The V gene's germline CDR1 is LNHDA and CDR2 SQIVND (reference sequence). The CDR3 is 15 amino acids. The CDR3 coding sequence is TGTGCCAGTAGTATAACCGGGTTGAGTGGGAATGAGCAGTTCTTC. Amino acid sequence: CASSITGLSGNEQFF.

This clonotype was detected many times. As DNA, the CDR3 is TGTGCCAGCAGCTTAGCGCCACAGGGGGCGGAGAACGAGCAGTACTTC. This gives the protein CASSLAPQGAENEQYF. V and J are TRBV7-6 and TRBJ2-7, with 9 bases aligning to TRBD1. Germline V gene data show CDR1 as SGHVS and CDR2 as FNYEAQ. Germline trimming cut 0 bases from V and 5 bases from J; bases unmatched to any gene: 8. The CDR3 consists of 16 residues.

J is TRBJ2-3 and V is TRBV12-3 or TRBV12-4; D is possibly TRBD2 (6 bases). The CDR3 is made up of 15 amino acids. V lost 6 bases and J lost 0, with 13 bases in between. CDR3: CASRGSGLSTDTQYF. The CDR3 coding sequence is TGTGCCAGCAGGGGAAGCGGGCTAAGCACAGATACGCAGTATTTT.

The chain employs TRBV12-3 or TRBV12-4 and TRBJ1-2; D perhaps matches TRBD1 (5 bases). Trimming shortened V by 5 bases and J by 6 bases, and 10 bases separated the two germline ends. The CDR3 has 12 amino acids. The CDR3, as DNA: TGTGCCAGCAGTCTTGGGACCGATGGCTACACCTTC. This translates into CASSLGTDGYTF.

There are many counts of this clonotype. V gene TRBV20-1 combines with J gene TRBJ2-4; possible D gene TRBD2, 5 bases. V lost 4 bases and J 6 bases, leaving 13 bases between the germline ends. Germline V gives CDR1 DFQATT, CDR2 SNEGSKA (reference sequence). The length of the CDR3 is 13 residues. CDR3 residues: CSATEELGNIQYF. CDR3 nucleotides: TGCAGTGCTACCGAAGAACTAGGAAACATTCAGTACTTC.

This clonotype was picked up a small number of times. The chain links TRBV30 to TRBJ2-4; 8 nucleotides align to TRBD2. Germline V gives CDR1 GTSNPN, CDR2 SVGIG (reference sequence). The V gene end was trimmed by 0 bases and the J gene end by 6 bases; junction bases not matched to a gene: 7. The CDR3 covers 15 residues. The CDR3 bases are TGTGCCTGGAGTGTACCGGGAGGGGCTGGAAACATTCAGTACTTC. This gives the protein CAWSVPGGAGNIQYF. The full variable domain, in which reference TRBV30 and TRBJ2-4 provide the parts outside the CDR3, is SQTIHQWPATLVQPVGSPLSLECTVEGTSNPNLYWYRQAAGRGLQLLFYSVGIGQISSEVPQNLSASRPQDRQFILSSKKLLLSDSGFYLCAWSVPGGAGNIQYFGAGTRLSVL.

The chain carries TRBV4-3 and TRBJ1-5; a possible D gene is TRBD1 (5 bases). V shed 0 bases and J shed 0 bases, with 12 bases lying between them. The CDR3 consists of 17 residues. Germline V gives CDR1 LGHNA, CDR2 YSLEER. CDR3 coding DNA: TGCGCCAGCAGCCAAGATAGGGGTGCTACTAGCAATCAGCCCCAGCATTTT. Translation gives CASSQDRGATSNQPQHF.

This clonotype has ten or more counts. The chain is built from TRBV13 and TRBJ2-1, with TRBD1 identical over 8 bases. Germline V gene lookup returns CDR1 PRHDT and CDR2 FYEKMQ (reference sequence). The CDR3 sequence is 16 residues long. Trimming took 5 bases from V and 2 from J; bases not matched to a gene: 8. The DNA for the CDR3 is TGTGCCAGCAGCCAACCGGGACAGGTAGCCTACAATGAGCAGTTCTTC. Translating it yields CASSQPGQVAYNEQFF.

This clonotype has more than one count but fewer than ten. The V call is TRBV27, the J call TRBJ2-7; the D gene is possibly TRBD2 (5 bases). V was clipped by 0 bases and J by 3 bases, with 9 bases between them. CDR3 size: 14 residues. Looked up from germline, CDR1 is MNHEY and CDR2 is SMNVEV (reference sequence). CDR3 region: CASSLSGSNYEQYF. DNA of the CDR3: TGTGCCAGCAGTTTATCGGGGAGTAACTACGAGCAGTACTTC.

This clonotype was seen more than once but under ten times. The V call is TRBV29-1, the J call TRBJ2-2; tentative D call: TRBD2 (7 bases). From germline, CDR1 is SQVTM and CDR2 ANQGSEA. Trimming pared 0 bases from V and 0 bases from J, leaving 11 bases between. The CDR3 spans 16 residues. The CDR3 sequence is CSVEDRGGPNTGELFF. The CDR3 DNA sequence: TGCAGCGTTGAAGATCGCGGGGGCCCGAACACCGGGGAGCTGTTTTTT.

Only a few counts were recorded for this clonotype. The V and J genes are TRBV12-3 or TRBV12-4 and TRBJ1-2, with D perhaps matching TRBD1 (6 bases). The CDR3 is 14 amino acids. V lost 6 bases, J lost 4 bases, and 15 bases lay in between. The CDR3 DNA sequence: TGTGCCAGCAGCTTGCTGACAGGAAGCTATGGCTACACCTTC. Translated: CASSLLTGSYGYTF.

V and J are TRBV3-1 and TRBJ2-1, with D possibly TRBD1 on 6 matching bases. The CDR3 totals 17 residues. The V end was cut by 6 bases, the J end by 0 bases, with 18 bases between. Germline CDR1 LGHDT, CDR2 YNNKEL (reference sequence). CDR3 coding DNA: TGTGCCAGCAGTCCTCCGGGACAAGGGCTCTCCTACAATGAGCAGTTCTTC. This encodes CASSPPGQGLSYNEQFF.

The DNA of the CDR3 is TGTGCCAGCAGCCAAGGGCGGACAGGGCAATGGGACACCGGGGAGCTGTTTTTT. Protein product: CASSQGRTGQWDTGELFF. The chain is built from TRBV4-2 and TRBJ2-2, with 8 positions matching TRBD1. CDR3 size: 18 residues. V trimming: 1 base; J trimming: 3 bases; junction bases outside the gene matches: 10. CDR1 and CDR2 from the germline V gene are LGHNA and YNFKEQ.

This clonotype is medium-sized. The rearrangement joins TRBV7-9 to TRBJ2-5; 9 positions agree with TRBD2. J lost 3 bases, V lost 11 bases, and 7 bases had no gene match. The CDR3 has 13 amino acids. Germline V gene lookup returns CDR1 SEHNR and CDR2 FQNEAQ (reference sequence). The CDR3 loop reads CACLTSGKETQYF. DNA for the CDR3: TGTGCCTGTTTGACTAGCGGTAAAGAGACCCAGTACTTC.